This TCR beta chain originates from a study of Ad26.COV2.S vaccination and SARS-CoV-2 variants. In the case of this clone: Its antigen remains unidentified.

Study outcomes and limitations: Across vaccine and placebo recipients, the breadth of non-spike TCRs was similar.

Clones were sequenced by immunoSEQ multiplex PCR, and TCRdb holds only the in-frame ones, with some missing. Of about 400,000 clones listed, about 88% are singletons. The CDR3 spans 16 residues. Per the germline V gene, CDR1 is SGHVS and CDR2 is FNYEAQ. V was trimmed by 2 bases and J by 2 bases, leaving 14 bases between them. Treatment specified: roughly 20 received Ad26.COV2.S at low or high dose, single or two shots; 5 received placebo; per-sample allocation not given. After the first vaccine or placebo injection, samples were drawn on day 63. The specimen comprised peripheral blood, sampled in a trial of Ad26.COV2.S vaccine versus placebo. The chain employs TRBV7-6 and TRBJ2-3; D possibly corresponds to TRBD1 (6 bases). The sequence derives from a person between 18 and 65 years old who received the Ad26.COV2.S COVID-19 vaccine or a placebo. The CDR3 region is CASSLRAQGLTDTQYF. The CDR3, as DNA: TGTGCCAGCAGCTTAAGGGCCCAGGGGCTCACAGATACGCAGTATTTT.